The entry below gives a single T cell receptor beta chain sequence along with its context. Its specificity is unknown. Trimming shortened V by 4 bases and J by 1 base, and 13 bases separated the two germline ends. Germline CDR1 reads LGHNT; CDR2 reads FRNRAP. This CDR3 contains 15 residues. This record belongs to a study of shared clonotypes between healthy human individuals. Several immunoSEQ plates received, in even portions, the genomic DNA of each subset. Profiling relied on immunoSEQ multiplex PCR, and the TCRdb table lists in-frame clones only, not all of them. This sample carries roughly 1,500,000 clones, nearly 99% of them seen once, and the ten largest clones take around 0.45%. The CD4+ fraction was divided into a CD45RA+ naive subset and a CD45RA-negative memory subset. The study's findings and limits: A handful of donors showed sharing of approximately 5% of naive CD4 clonotypes. Clonotypes shared by all four sorted-subset donors had higher generation probabilities than non-shared clonotypes.

This receptor was obtained from a man aged 25 to 45 in good health. The chain recombines TRBV12-5 with TRBJ1-1; D perhaps matches TRBD1 (5 bases). Material for sequencing was naive CD4+ T cells sorted from blood. The subset denotes: CD45RA+ positively selected. DNA for the CDR3: TGTGCTAGTGGTTGGGACGGTGTGGGGAACACTGAAGCTTTCTTT. This translates into CASGWDGVGNTEAFF.